Described below is a single T cell receptor (beta chain) sequence and its context. What it binds is unknown. This specimen belongs to a study of a mutant IDH1 vaccine in newly diagnosed glioma. About the study: Of treated patients, around 62% were men and roughly 40% women, averaging roughly 42 years. Study-wide results and caveats: Of the patients, around 93% had vaccine-induced immune responses.

Stated time point: week 23, last vaccination. Vaccination used 300 ug of mutant IDH1 20-mer peptide per dose, with topical imiquimod. The CDR3 extends over 15 amino acids. The ends lost 6 bases at V and 4 bases at J; junction bases unmatched: 11. Germline assignment: CDR1 MNHEY and CDR2 SVGAGI. The data were produced by immunoSEQ multiplex PCR, yet TCRdb's version contains in-frame clones alone and is incomplete. The top ten hold 5.3% of the sample, which has tens of thousands of clones, about 76% seen once. This clonotype was obtained from a middle-aged man with glioma. This chain links TRBV6-5 with TRBJ1-2, with 7 bases fitting TRBD1. The specimen was PBMCs, collected from a glioma patient whose treatment included an IDH1 peptide vaccine. The CDR3 coding sequence is TGTGCCAGCAGGGGGCTGGGACAGAGTCTCTATGGCTACACCTTC. Translation: CASRGLGQSLYGYTF.